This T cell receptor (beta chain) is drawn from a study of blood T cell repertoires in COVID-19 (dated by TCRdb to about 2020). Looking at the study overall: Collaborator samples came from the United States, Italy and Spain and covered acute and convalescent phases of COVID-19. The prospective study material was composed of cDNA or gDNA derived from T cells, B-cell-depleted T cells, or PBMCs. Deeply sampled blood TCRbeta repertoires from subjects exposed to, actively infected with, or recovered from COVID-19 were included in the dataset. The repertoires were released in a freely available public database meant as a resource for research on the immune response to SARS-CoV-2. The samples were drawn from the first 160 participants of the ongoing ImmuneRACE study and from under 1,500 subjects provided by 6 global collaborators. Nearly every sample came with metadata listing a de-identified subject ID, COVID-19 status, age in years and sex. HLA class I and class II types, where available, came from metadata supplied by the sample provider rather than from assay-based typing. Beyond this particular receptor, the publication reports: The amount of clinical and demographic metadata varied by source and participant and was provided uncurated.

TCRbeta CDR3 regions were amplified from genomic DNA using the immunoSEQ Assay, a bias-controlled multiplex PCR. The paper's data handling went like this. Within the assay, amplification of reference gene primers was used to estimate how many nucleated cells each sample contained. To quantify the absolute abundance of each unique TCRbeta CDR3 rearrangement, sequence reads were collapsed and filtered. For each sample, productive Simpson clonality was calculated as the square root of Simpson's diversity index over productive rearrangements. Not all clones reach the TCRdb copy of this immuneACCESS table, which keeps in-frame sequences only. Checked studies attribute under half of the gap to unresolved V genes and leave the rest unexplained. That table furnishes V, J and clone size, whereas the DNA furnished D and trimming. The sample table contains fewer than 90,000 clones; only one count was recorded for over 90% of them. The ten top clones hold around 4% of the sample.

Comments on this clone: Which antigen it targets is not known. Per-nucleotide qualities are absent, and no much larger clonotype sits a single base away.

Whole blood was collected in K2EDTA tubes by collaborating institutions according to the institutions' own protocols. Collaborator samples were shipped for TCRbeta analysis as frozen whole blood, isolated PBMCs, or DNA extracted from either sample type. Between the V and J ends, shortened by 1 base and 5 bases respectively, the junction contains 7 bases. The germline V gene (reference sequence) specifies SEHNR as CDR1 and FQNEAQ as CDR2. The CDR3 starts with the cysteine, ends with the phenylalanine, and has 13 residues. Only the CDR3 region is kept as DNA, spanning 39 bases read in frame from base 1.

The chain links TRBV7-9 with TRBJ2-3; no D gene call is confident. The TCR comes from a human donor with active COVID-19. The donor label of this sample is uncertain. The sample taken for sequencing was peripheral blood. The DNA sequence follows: TGTGCCAGCAGCTTAGGGTCCGGAGATACGCAGTATTTT. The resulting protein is CASSLGSGDTQYF.